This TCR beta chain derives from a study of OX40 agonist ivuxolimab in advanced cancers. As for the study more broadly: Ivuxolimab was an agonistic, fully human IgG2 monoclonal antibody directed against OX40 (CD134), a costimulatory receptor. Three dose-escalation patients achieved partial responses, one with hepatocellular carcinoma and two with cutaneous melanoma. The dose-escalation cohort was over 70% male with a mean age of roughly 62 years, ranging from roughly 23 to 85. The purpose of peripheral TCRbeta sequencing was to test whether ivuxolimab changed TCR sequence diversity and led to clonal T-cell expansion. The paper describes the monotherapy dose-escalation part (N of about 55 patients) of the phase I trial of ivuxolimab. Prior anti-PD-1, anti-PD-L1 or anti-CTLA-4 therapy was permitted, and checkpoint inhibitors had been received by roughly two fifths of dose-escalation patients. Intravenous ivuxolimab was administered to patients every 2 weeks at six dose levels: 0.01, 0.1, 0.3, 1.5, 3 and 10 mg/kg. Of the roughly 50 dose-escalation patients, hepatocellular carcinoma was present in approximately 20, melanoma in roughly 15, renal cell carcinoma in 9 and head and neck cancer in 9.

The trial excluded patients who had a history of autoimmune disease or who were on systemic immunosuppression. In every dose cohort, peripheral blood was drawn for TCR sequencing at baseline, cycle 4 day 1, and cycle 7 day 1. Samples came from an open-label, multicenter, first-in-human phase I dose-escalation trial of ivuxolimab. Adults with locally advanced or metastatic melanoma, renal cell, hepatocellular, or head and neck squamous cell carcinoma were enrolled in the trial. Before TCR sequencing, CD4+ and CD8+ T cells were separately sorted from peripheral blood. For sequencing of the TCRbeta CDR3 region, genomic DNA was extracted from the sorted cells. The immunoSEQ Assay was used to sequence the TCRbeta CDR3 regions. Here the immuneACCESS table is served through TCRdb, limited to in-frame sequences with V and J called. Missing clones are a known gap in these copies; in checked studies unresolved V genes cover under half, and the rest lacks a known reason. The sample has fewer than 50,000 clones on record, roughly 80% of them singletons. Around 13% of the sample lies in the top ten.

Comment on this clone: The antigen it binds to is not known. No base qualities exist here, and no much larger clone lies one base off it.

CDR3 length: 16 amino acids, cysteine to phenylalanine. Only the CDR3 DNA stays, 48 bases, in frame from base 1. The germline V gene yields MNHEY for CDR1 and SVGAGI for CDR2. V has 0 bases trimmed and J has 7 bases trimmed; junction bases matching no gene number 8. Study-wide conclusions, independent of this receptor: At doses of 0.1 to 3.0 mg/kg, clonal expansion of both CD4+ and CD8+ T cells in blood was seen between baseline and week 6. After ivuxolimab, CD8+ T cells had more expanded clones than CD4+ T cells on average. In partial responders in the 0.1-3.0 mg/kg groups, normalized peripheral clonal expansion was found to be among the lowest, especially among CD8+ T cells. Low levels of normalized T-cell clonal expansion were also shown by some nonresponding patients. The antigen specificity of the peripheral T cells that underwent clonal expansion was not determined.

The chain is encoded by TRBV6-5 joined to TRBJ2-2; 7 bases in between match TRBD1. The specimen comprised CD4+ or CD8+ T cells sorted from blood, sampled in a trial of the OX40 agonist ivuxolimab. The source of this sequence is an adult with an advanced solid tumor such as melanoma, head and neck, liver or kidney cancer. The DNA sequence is TGTGCCAGCAGTTACTCGATTAGGGGGCGACGCGGGGAGCTGTTTTTT. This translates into CASSYSIRGRRGELFF.